This T cell receptor beta chain was profiled in a study of CD8 T cells in Susac syndrome. The CDR3 is 15 amino acids. V lost 8 bases to trimming and J lost 5 bases; unmatched junction nucleotides: 11. CDR1 is MGHDK, CDR2 SYGVNS, per germline. cDNA came from around 0.5 to 1 ug RNA primed by random hexamers. One entry per CDR3 protein, called by TCRdb with MiXCR from the immunoSEQ multiplex PCR reads. The data show more than 200,000 distinct CDR3 sequences, about 90% seen once. This receptor was taken from a human donor with multiple sclerosis. Specimen: CD8+ T cells from PBMCs. The gene calls are TRBV25-1 and TRBJ1-2, with 10 positions matching TRBD1. CDR3 region: CASSLGTGEVYGYTF. The CDR3, as DNA: TGTGCCAGCTCTCTCGGGACAGGGGAGGTGTATGGCTACACCTTC.